This T cell receptor (beta chain) was identified in a study of blood T cell repertoires in COVID-19. In germline, CDR1 is SGDLS, CDR2 YYNGEE. The V gene lost 0 bases and the J gene lost 5 bases, with 12 bases spanning the gap. The CDR3 is 15 amino acids. Clones were read by immunoSEQ multiplex PCR, and TCRdb kept only the in-frame ones, dropping some. Of about 120,000 clones in the sample, around 86% were seen once. This chain uses TRBV9 with TRBJ2-1, with a possible D match to TRBD1 (6 bases). The TCR was taken from a man older than 75 with acute or convalescent COVID-19. Sequenced: peripheral blood. CDR3 DNA: TGTGCCAGCAGCGTAGCCCAGGGGAAAGACAATGAGCAGTTCTTC. Translation gives CASSVAQGKDNEQFF. Filled out from reference TRBV9 and TRBJ2-1, the complete variable domain reads DSGVTQTPKHLITATGQRVTLRCSPRSGDLSVYWYQQSLDQGLQFLIQYYNGEERAKGNILERFSAQQFPDLHSELNLSSLELGDSALYFCASSVAQGKDNEQFFGPGTRLTVL.